The present T cell receptor (beta chain) was sequenced within a study of blood T cell dynamics during melanoma immunotherapy. About the research overall: Patients with metastatic melanoma got pembrolizumab or nivolumab-ipilimumab as first-line care.

V lost 4 bases, J lost 1 base, and 7 bases lay in between. The CDR3 extends over 13 amino acids. The germline gives CDR1 SGDLS, CDR2 YYNGEE. Each sorted CD8+ T cell subset had its entire DNA loaded. Profiling relied on immunoSEQ multiplex PCR, and the TCRdb table lists in-frame clones only, not all of them. The profile shows about 13,000 clones, just over 90% of them singletons. Indicated time point: pre-treatment baseline. No patient had earlier systemic cancer treatment, concurrent immunosuppressants, or another active cancer. The sample consisted of effector memory CD8+ T cells from blood, taken from a patient treated with checkpoint blockade. The V call is TRBV9, the J call TRBJ2-3, with D hard to call. The clonotype comes from a human donor with melanoma. The CDR3 bases are TGTGCCAGCAGCCCGTGGGGCACAGATACGCAGTATTTT. Protein sequence: CASSPWGTDTQYF. The complete variable domain, with remaining parts taken from reference TRBV9 and TRBJ2-3, reads DSGVTQTPKHLITATGQRVTLRCSPRSGDLSVYWYQQSLDQGLQFLIQYYNGEERAKGNILERFSAQQFPDLHSELNLSSLELGDSALYFCASSPWGTDTQYFGPGTRLTVL.